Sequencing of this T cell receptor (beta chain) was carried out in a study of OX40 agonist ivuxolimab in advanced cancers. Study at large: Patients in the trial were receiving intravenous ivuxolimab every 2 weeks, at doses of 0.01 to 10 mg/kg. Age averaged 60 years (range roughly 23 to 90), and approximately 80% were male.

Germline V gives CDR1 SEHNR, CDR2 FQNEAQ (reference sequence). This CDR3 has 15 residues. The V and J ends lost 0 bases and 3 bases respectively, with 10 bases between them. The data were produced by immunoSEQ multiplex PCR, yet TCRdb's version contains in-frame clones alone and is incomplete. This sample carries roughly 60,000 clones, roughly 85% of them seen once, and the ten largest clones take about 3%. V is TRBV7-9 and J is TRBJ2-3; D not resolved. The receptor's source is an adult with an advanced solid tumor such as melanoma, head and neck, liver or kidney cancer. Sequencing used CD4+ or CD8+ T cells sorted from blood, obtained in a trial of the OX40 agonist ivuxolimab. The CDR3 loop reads CASSLALTETDTQYF. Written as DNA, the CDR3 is TGTGCCAGCAGCTTAGCGCTAACAGAAACAGATACGCAGTATTTT.